This record looks at one T cell receptor beta chain sequence and its context. Its antigen is not known. This record comes from a study of T cells in Graves' hyperthyroidism and ophthalmopathy. Notes on the study in general: Among thyroid clonotypes expanded above 0.001, most also appeared in blood.

Exclusion of patients followed from uncontrolled infection, other autoimmune disease, pregnancy or lactation. The authors obtained PBMCs from 10 ml of fresh peripheral blood. The CDR3 runs 15 residues. The V gene lost 4 bases and the J gene lost 11 bases, with 22 bases spanning the gap. The germline V gene has CDR1 SGHKS and CDR2 YYEKEE (reference sequence). Amplification targeted TCR beta CDR3 regions from RNA transcripts. First-round RT-PCR targeting the TCR CDR3 was performed with the HTBI primer set. TCRdb re-called the multiplex PCR reads through MiXCR, storing one row per CDR3 protein. The top ten clones hold 40% of a sample with fewer than 450,000 distinct CDR3 sequences, approximately 17% of them seen once.

Sequences were obtained from blood. The sequence was obtained from a man between 18 and 35 years old with Graves' ophthalmopathy. V usage is TRBV5-5 and J usage is TRBJ1-5, with D maybe TRBD1 (6 bases). CDR3 loop: CASSLFTGSSEAQHF. The CDR3 region has the DNA TGTGCCAGCAGCCTGTTTACAGGGTCTAGTGAAGCCCAGCATTTT.